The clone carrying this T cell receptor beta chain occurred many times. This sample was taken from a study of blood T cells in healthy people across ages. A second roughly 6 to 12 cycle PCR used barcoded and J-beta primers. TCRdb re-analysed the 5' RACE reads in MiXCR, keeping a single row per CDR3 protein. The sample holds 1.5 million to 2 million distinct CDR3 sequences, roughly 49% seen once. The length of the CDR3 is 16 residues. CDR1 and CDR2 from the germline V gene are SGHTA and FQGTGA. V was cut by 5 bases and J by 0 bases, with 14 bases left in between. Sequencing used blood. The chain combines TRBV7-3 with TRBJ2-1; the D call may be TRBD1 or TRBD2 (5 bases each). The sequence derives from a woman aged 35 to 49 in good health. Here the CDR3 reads CASSPQRGHSYNEQFF. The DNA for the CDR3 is TGTGCCAGCAGCCCCCAGAGGGGCCACTCCTACAATGAGCAGTTCTTC.